The sequence of this T cell receptor beta chain was determined in a study of blood T cell repertoires in COVID-19 (TCRdb year 2020). Background on the whole study: The collaborator samples originated in the United States, Italy and Spain and spanned the acute and convalescent phases of COVID-19. The sample metadata nearly always contained a de-identified subject ID, COVID-19 status, age in years and sex. Samples were obtained from the ongoing ImmuneRACE study (first 160 participants) and from some 1,300 subjects provided by 6 global collaborators. The material from the prospective study consisted of cDNA or gDNA derived from T cells, B-cell-depleted T cells, or PBMCs. Where HLA class I and class II types were available, the types were taken from metadata supplied by the sample provider, not from assay-based typing. A freely available public database, intended as a resource for researchers studying the immune response to SARS-CoV-2, is where the repertoires were released. Deeply sampled blood TCRbeta repertoires from subjects exposed to, actively infected with, or recovered from COVID-19 were included in the dataset. Findings and caveats that apply to the study as a whole: The quantity of clinical and demographic metadata differed by source and by participant and was supplied without curation.

Collaborating institutions collected whole blood in K2EDTA tubes following their own protocols. Collaborator samples were shipped for TCRbeta analysis as frozen whole blood, isolated PBMCs, or DNA extracted from either sample type. The immunoSEQ Assay, a bias-controlled multiplex PCR, was used to amplify TCRbeta CDR3 regions from genomic DNA. From the authors' description of their analysis: The number of nucleated cells in each sample was estimated by amplification of reference gene primers within the assay. To quantify the absolute abundance of each unique TCRbeta CDR3 rearrangement, sequence reads were collapsed and filtered. For each sample, productive Simpson clonality was calculated by taking the square root of Simpson's diversity index across productive rearrangements. TCRdb's version of the immuneACCESS table is confined to in-frame rearrangements and falls short of the full clone set. An unresolved V gene accounts for under half of the shortfall where checked; the remainder is of unknown origin. D and trimming come from the DNA, and the V and J calls and clone size come from that table. The sample table lists approximately 20,000 clones, about four fifths of them with a count of one. About 6% of the sample lies in the top ten.

As concerns this clone: Which antigen it targets is not known. One base away there is no much larger clone; base qualities are not given.

The TCR sequence derives from a human donor in a cohort sampled during active COVID-19. The sample consisted of peripheral blood.

The CDR3 here reads CASRPLGGDYGYTF. The sequence in DNA is TGTGCCAGCCGCCCCCTTGGGGGCGACTATGGCTACACCTTC. The rearrangement joined TRBV11-2 to TRBJ1-2; TRBD1 could be the D gene, as 6 bases match. In the germline V gene, CDR1 corresponds to SGHAT and CDR2 to FQNNGV. Taken from cysteine to phenylalanine, the CDR3 has 14 residues. Of all the DNA, just the CDR3 is kept, 42 bases in frame from base 1. The trim is 8 bases for V and 3 bases for J, with a gap of 16 bases between the germline ends.